This T cell receptor beta chain appears in the sequencing data of a study of OX40 agonist ivuxolimab in advanced cancers. Background on the study: Patients were dosed with the agonistic anti-OX40 (CD134) antibody ivuxolimab.

General study points: Also present in some nonresponders was a low level of normalized T-cell clonal expansion. At doses 0.1 to 3.0 mg/kg, CD4+ and CD8+ clones expanded.

Sequenced by immunoSEQ multiplex PCR; TCRdb stores in-frame clones only, minus some. The table lists 86,000 or so clones, around nine tenths of them singletons. CDR1 is LNHDA and CDR2 is SQIVND in the germline V gene (reference sequence). CDR3 length: 15 residues. V was trimmed by 3 bases and J by 4 bases, leaving 10 bases between them. Notes on this clone: Its target is not known. This specimen includes other DNA sequences encoding the same CDR3.

This chain joins TRBV19 and TRBJ2-6, with D possibly matching TRBD2 (6 bases). The receptor was derived from an adult with an advanced solid tumor such as melanoma, head and neck, liver or kidney cancer. The sample was CD4+ or CD8+ T cells sorted from blood, taken in a trial of the OX40 agonist ivuxolimab. Here the CDR3 DNA reads TGTGCCAGTAGTATTGGAGGGTCGGGGGCCAACGTCCTGACTTTC. Translation: CASSIGGSGANVLTF.